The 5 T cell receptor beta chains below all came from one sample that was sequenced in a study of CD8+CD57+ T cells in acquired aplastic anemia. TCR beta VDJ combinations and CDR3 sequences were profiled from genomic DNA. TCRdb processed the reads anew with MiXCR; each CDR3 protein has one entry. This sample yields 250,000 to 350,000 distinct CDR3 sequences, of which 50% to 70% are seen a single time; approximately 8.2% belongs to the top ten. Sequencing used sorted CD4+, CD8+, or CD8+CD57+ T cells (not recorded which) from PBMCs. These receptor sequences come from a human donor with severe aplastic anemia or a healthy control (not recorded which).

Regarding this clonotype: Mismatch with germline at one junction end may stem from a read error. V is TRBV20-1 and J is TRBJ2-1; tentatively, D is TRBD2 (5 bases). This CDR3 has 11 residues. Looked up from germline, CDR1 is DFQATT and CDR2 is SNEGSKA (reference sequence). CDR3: CSASPSGTGGF. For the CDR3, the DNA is TGCAGTGCTAGCCCGTCAGGTACTGGAGGATTC.

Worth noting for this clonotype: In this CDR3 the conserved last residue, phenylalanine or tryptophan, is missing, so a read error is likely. CDR3 sequence (DNA): TGTGCCAGCAGCCCAGGACAGGATGAGACCCAGTACCTC. It is translated as CASSPGQDETQYL. The gene calls are TRBV7-9 and TRBJ2-5, with 7 bases matching TRBD1. The CDR3 runs to 13 residues. The V gene end was trimmed by 5 bases and the J gene end by 5 bases; junction bases not matched to a gene: 5. Germline V gene lookup returns CDR1 SEHNR and CDR2 FQNEAQ (reference sequence).

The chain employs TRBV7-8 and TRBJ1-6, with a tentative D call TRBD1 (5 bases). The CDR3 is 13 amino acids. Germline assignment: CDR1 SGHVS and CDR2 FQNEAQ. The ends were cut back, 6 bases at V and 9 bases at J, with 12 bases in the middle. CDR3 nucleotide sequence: TGTGCCAGCAGAAAAGGGGCGGGTTCACCCCTCCACTTT. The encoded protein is CASRKGAGSPLHF.

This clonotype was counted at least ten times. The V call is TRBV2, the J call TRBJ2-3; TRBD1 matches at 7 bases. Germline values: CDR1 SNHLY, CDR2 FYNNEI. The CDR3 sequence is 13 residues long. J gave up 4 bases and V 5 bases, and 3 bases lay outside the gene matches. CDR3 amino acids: CASSIDRADTQYF. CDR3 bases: TGTGCCAGCAGTATCGACAGGGCAGATACGCAGTATTTT.

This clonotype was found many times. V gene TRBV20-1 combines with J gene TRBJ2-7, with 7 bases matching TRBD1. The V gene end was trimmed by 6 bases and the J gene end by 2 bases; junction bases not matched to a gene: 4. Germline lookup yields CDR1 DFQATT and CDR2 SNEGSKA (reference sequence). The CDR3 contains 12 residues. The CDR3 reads CSAWTGPYEQYF. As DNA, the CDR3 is TGCAGTGCATGGACAGGACCCTACGAGCAGTACTTC.